This entry concerns a single TCR beta chain. The sample is drawn from a study of T cells in Graves' hyperthyroidism and ophthalmopathy. Template material for amplifying TCR beta CDR3 regions consisted of RNA transcripts. First-round RT-PCR targeting the TCR CDR3 was performed with the HTBI primer set. One entry per CDR3 protein results from TCRdb running MiXCR on the multiplex PCR reads. The top ten hold around 57% of the sample, which has around 290,000 distinct CDR3 sequences, 15% to 20% seen once. Deletions cut 1 base from V and 1 base from J, with 12 bases between. This CDR3 is built from 15 residues. In germline, CDR1 is SGHRS, CDR2 YFSETQ.

This receptor was obtained from a woman in her sixties or seventies with Graves' ophthalmopathy. This chain connects TRBV5-1 to TRBJ2-7; possibly TRBD2 for D (6 bases). The source material was blood. The CDR3 DNA reads TGCGCCAGCAGCTTGTATCCTAGCGAGTCCTACGAGCAGTACTTC. Encoded protein: CASSLYPSESYEQYF.